This passage covers 32 T cell receptor beta chains from one sample sequenced in a study of T cell responses to AZD1222 COVID-19 vaccine. Some clones are missing from TCRdb's copy, which holds only in-frame ones; the method was immunoSEQ multiplex PCR. The profile covers 150,000 to 200,000 clones, with about 90% appearing a single time and about 4.6% taken by the ten largest. The source was peripheral blood, collected on day 0 of MenACWY control vaccination. The receptors were gathered from an adult in good health.

The chain combines TRBV6-1 with TRBJ2-1; weak D call: TRBD2 (6 bases). Germline values: CDR1 MNHNS, CDR2 SASEGT. The CDR3 runs 15 residues. The V and J ends lost 3 bases and 4 bases respectively, with 13 bases between them. The CDR3 coding sequence is TGTGCCAGCAGTGACGATAGCGGAACTTACAATGAGCAGTTCTTC. Translation gives CASSDDSGTYNEQFF.

This chain links TRBV3-1 (or the pseudogene TRBV3-2) with TRBJ2-3; 8 bases are shared with TRBD2. The germline gives CDR1 LGHDT, CDR2 YNNKEL (reference sequence). The V segment lost 6 bases and the J segment 2 bases; nucleotides outside the gene matches: 7. This CDR3 is 15 amino acids long. As DNA, the CDR3 is TGTGCCAGCAGTCGGACTAGCCGTCCCACAGATACGCAGTATTTT. Protein: CASSRTSRPTDTQYF.

The V and J genes are TRBV6-5 and TRBJ2-7; 10 bases map to TRBD1. The germline V gene encodes CDR1 MNHEY and CDR2 SVGAGI. Unmatched junction bases numbered 3, after V lost 2 bases and J lost 5 bases. The CDR3 totals 14 residues. As DNA, the CDR3 is TGTGCCAGCAGTTACCGACAGGGGGCCCACGAGCAGTACTTC. Protein product: CASSYRQGAHEQYF.

The chain uses TRBV6-4 and TRBJ2-3, with TRBD2 identical over 7 bases. V lost 6 bases to trimming and J lost 4 bases; unmatched junction nucleotides: 10. The CDR3 totals 15 residues. Germline V lookup: CDR1 MRHNA, CDR2 SNTAGT. The CDR3, as DNA: TGTGCCAGCAGGAGGGAAGCGGGATACCCAGATACGCAGTATTTT. Amino acid sequence: CASRREAGYPDTQYF.

This rearrangement joins TRBV19 to TRBJ1-1; D is unresolved. The germline V gene has CDR1 LNHDA and CDR2 SQIVND (reference sequence). CDR3 length equals 13 residues. Trimming removed 7 bases from V and 1 base from J, with 10 bases in between. The CDR3 nucleotides are TGTGCCAGTACCTACGCGGGGAACACTGAAGCTTTCTTT. Protein: CASTYAGNTEAFF. The whole variable domain, remainder taken from reference TRBV19 and TRBJ1-1, is DGGITQSPKYLFRKEGQNVTLSCEQNLNHDAMYWYRQDPGQGLRLIYYSQIVNDFQKGDIAEGYSVSREKKESFPLTVTSAQKNPTAFYLCASTYAGNTEAFFGQGTRLTVV.

This sequence joins TRBV19 and TRBJ2-7; 7 bases match TRBD2. Looked up from germline, CDR1 is LNHDA and CDR2 is SQIVND (reference sequence). After removal of 6 bases from V and 0 bases from J, the junction contained 17 bases not matched to a gene. This CDR3 has 18 residues. The CDR3 region has the DNA TGTGCCAGTAGCTACTCTCTACTGGGACTAAAGTACTCCTACGAGCAGTACTTC. This sequence encodes CASSYSLLGLKYSYEQYF.

This chain joins TRBV6-6 and TRBJ1-2, with D unclear. The CDR3 runs 14 residues. Germline loops: CDR1 MNHNY, CDR2 SVGAGI (reference sequence). V was pared by 5 bases and J by 0 bases, with 10 bases between. CDR3 coding DNA: TGTGCCAGCAGTATACAGCTAGCTAACTATGGCTACACCTTC. Translation: CASSIQLANYGYTF.

CDR3 amino acids: CASSSPSGGYEQYF. DNA of the CDR3: TGCGCCAGCAGCTCGCCATCAGGTGGCTACGAGCAGTACTTC. The rearrangement joins TRBV5-1 to TRBJ2-7; the D is unclear. Trimming took off 3 bases at V and 3 bases at J, with 13 bases between the two ends. This CDR3 region has 14 residues. Germline V CDR1 and CDR2: SGHRS, YFSETQ.

The CDR3 here is CASSPDYAPYNEQFF. In DNA, the CDR3 is TGTGCCAGCAGCCCTGACTACGCTCCCTACAATGAGCAGTTCTTC. This rearrangement joins TRBV7-3 to TRBJ2-1; D possibly corresponds to TRBD2 (5 bases). V was trimmed by 5 bases and J by 2 bases, leaving 13 bases between them. The CDR3 length is 15 residues. Looked up from germline, CDR1 is SGHTA and CDR2 is FQGTGA.

The V gene is TRBV7-2, the J gene TRBJ1-2; no firm D call. In germline, CDR1 is SGHTA, CDR2 FQGNSA. Between the trimmed V and J ends, which lost 4 bases and 4 bases, there was a span of 10 bases. This CDR3 contains 13 residues. The CDR3 loop is CASSSPPLYGYTF. CDR3 DNA: TGTGCCAGCAGCTCCCCTCCCCTCTATGGCTACACCTTC.

The genes are TRBV19 and TRBJ1-5; the D gene is possibly TRBD1 (5 bases). This CDR3 is 14 amino acids long. Germline loops: CDR1 LNHDA, CDR2 SQIVND (reference sequence). V shed 2 bases and J shed 2 bases, with 7 bases lying between them. This CDR3 is CASSISGGNQPQHF. The CDR3 region has the DNA TGTGCCAGTAGTATATCGGGGGGCAATCAGCCCCAGCATTTT.

This chain joins TRBV6-5 and TRBJ2-1, with 8 bases lining up with TRBD2. Germline V gene lookup returns CDR1 MNHEY and CDR2 SVGAGI. The CDR3 consists of 14 residues. Trimming took 6 bases from V and 7 from J; bases not matched to a gene: 8. In DNA, the CDR3 is TGTGCCAGCAGGGCGGGAGGTCTTAGGAATGAGCAGTTCTTC. This sequence encodes CASRAGGLRNEQFF.

The J gene is TRBJ1-3, the V gene TRBV9; no definite D call. CDR1 SGDLS and CDR2 YYNGEE come from the germline V gene. Trimming pared 2 bases from V and 1 base from J, leaving 7 bases between. The CDR3 is 14 amino acids. CDR3 amino acids: CASSVRSSGNTIYF. In nucleotides, the CDR3 is TGTGCCAGCAGCGTCAGGTCTTCTGGAAACACCATATATTTT.

This clone was recorded once. This rearrangement joins TRBV4-1 to TRBJ2-1; 7 bases line up with TRBD1. Germline assignment: CDR1 MGHRA and CDR2 YSYEKL. The CDR3 is 17 residues long. V shed 5 bases, J shed 3 bases, and the junction held 13 bases outside the gene matches. CDR3 amino acids: CASSADRSPPLYNEQFF. Written as DNA, the CDR3 is TGCGCCAGCAGCGCGGACAGGTCACCCCCACTCTACAATGAGCAGTTCTTC.

V usage is TRBV29-1 and J usage is TRBJ1-3, with D tentatively TRBD1 (6 bases). Germline assignment: CDR1 SQVTM and CDR2 ANQGSEA. Trimming took 4 bases from V and 0 from J, leaving 10 bases between them. The CDR3 is 14 residues long. The CDR3 is CSVGRGLSGNTIYF. The CDR3 DNA is TGCAGCGTTGGTCGGGGGCTCTCTGGAAACACCATATATTTT.

Here the CDR3 reads CASSPLTETQYF. In DNA form, the CDR3 reads TGTGCCAGCAGCCCGCTAACGGAGACCCAGTACTTC. J is TRBJ2-5 and V is TRBV9; unclear D gene. V gave up 4 bases and J gave up 5 bases, with 9 bases separating them. Germline values: CDR1 SGDLS, CDR2 YYNGEE. CDR3 length: 12 residues.

The J gene is TRBJ2-3, the V gene TRBV29-1; 9 nucleotides agree with TRBD2. CDR1 and CDR2 (germline): SQVTM, ANQGSEA. The CDR3 sequence is 13 residues long. The J segment lost 6 bases and the V segment lost 1 base, leaving 2 bases of the junction unmatched. In DNA, the CDR3 is TGCAGCGTTGAAGGCGGGAGGGGTGATACGCAGTATTTT. Protein product: CSVEGGRGDTQYF.

V usage is TRBV6-2 or TRBV6-3 and J usage is TRBJ2-1; 11 bases agree with TRBD2. Unmatched junction bases numbered 7, after V lost 5 bases and J lost 7 bases. This CDR3 region has 15 residues. Looked up from germline, CDR1 is MNHEY and CDR2 is SVGEGT. CDR3 coding DNA: TGTGCCAGCAGTAGTAGCGGGAGGGCCCGGAATGAGCAGTTCTTC. Translated, it gives CASSSSGRARNEQFF.

V is TRBV4-1 and J is TRBJ2-3; D is possibly TRBD2 (5 bases). Germline CDR1 is MGHRA and CDR2 is YSYEKL. V was trimmed by 4 bases and J by 6 bases, leaving 11 bases between them. CDR3 length equals 13 residues. The DNA for the CDR3 is TGCGCCAGCAGCCTTTATGAGGGCGATACGCAGTATTTT. Its translation is CASSLYEGDTQYF.

V gene TRBV5-4 combines with J gene TRBJ2-7, with D possibly being TRBD1 or TRBD2 (6 bases each). The CDR3 is 14 amino acids. Germline V CDR1 and CDR2: SGHNT, YYREEE (reference sequence). V lost 7 bases to trimming and J lost 3 bases, with 17 bases between them. The CDR3 loop is CASSRGGRVYEQYF. In DNA form, the CDR3 reads TGTGCCAGCTCCAGGGGAGGAAGGGTCTACGAGCAGTACTTC.

This clone has a handful of counts. This sequence joins TRBV6-6 and TRBJ1-3, with a weak D call TRBD1 (5 bases). The germline V gene encodes CDR1 MNHNY and CDR2 SVGAGI (reference sequence). Deletions cut 7 bases from V and 3 bases from J, with 13 bases between. The CDR3 totals 14 residues. Here the CDR3 reads CASKEGQGGNTIYF. The CDR3 DNA sequence: TGTGCCAGCAAAGAGGGCCAGGGTGGAAACACCATATATTTT.

The V gene is TRBV5-1, the J gene TRBJ2-2, with 7 bases identical to TRBD2. The trim removed 2 bases at V and 0 bases at J, leaving 7 bases unmatched. The germline V gene encodes CDR1 SGHRS and CDR2 YFSETQ. This CDR3 spans 17 amino acids. The CDR3 is CASSLTGLAANTGELFF. The CDR3, as DNA: TGCGCCAGCAGCTTAACCGGTCTAGCGGCGAACACCGGGGAGCTGTTTTTT.

The V gene is TRBV4-1, the J gene TRBJ2-7; a possible D gene is TRBD1 (5 bases). The CDR3 has 14 residues. The V end lost 4 bases, the J end lost 3 bases, and 13 bases lay between the germline ends. Germline loops: CDR1 MGHRA, CDR2 YSYEKL. The CDR3 bases are TGCGCCAGCAGCCTCGCAGGGTCCAACTACGAGCAGTACTTC. It yields the protein CASSLAGSNYEQYF.

The V and J genes are TRBV3-1 (or the pseudogene TRBV3-2) and TRBJ2-3, with D possibly being TRBD1 or TRBD2 (6 bases each). Deletions cut 4 bases from V and 8 bases from J, with 16 bases between. CDR1 and CDR2 from the germline V gene are LGHDT and YNNKEL (reference sequence). The CDR3 extends over 14 amino acids. The CDR3 sequence: CASSLPEEGGTQYF. The CDR3 nucleotides are TGTGCCAGCAGCCTCCCGGAGGAGGGGGGTACGCAGTATTTT.

This rearrangement joins TRBV30 to TRBJ2-1, with D unresolved. Germline V gene data show CDR1 as GTSNPN and CDR2 as SVGIG (reference sequence). Trimming left V 6 bases short and J 9 bases short, with 21 bases between. The length of the CDR3 is 14 residues. This chain's CDR3 is CACPSRTPLAEQFF. CDR3 coding DNA: TGTGCCTGCCCTTCTCGGACCCCCCTCGCTGAGCAGTTCTTC.

A remark on this clone: Sequence at one end of the junction differs from germline and may be a read error. The V gene is TRBV7-7, the J gene TRBJ2-3; D call uncertain. Germline V gene lookup returns CDR1 SSHAT and CDR2 FNYEAQ (reference sequence). The CDR3 spans 14 residues. CDR3 residues: CASSFGSPTDTQYF. CDR3 sequence (DNA): TGTGCTAGCAGCTTCGGTAGCCCCACAGATACGCAGTATTTT.

The chain uses TRBV28 and TRBJ1-6, with TRBD1 matching over 7 bases. The germline gives CDR1 MDHEN, CDR2 SYDVKM. The V gene end was trimmed by 6 bases and the J gene end by 8 bases; junction bases not matched to a gene: 7. The CDR3 loop spans 14 amino acids. CDR3 nucleotide sequence: TGTGCCAGCAGCCAACAGGGGTGGCATTCACCCCTCCACTTT. Translation: CASSQQGWHSPLHF.

This chain joins TRBV5-8 and TRBJ2-7, with D hard to call. This CDR3 is built from 10 residues. Germline CDR1 and CDR2: SGHTS and YDEGEE. V lost 4 bases and J lost 3, with 2 bases in between. The CDR3 nucleotides read TGTGCCAGCAGCGGCTACGAGCAGTACTTC. Translating it yields CASSGYEQYF.

This chain joins TRBV7-9 and TRBJ1-1, with D possibly matching TRBD1 (6 bases). Trimming left V 7 bases short and J 5 bases short, with 17 bases between. The germline CDR1 and CDR2 sequences are SEHNR and FQNEAQ (reference sequence). The CDR3 is 14 residues long. In nucleotides, the CDR3 is TGTGCCAGCACCCTAGGGGGGGGGCTTACTGAAGCTTTCTTT. Amino acid sequence: CASTLGGGLTEAFF.

The chain joins TRBV5-1 to TRBJ2-7; D call uncertain. With 2 bases removed from V and 3 bases from J, the gap between germline ends came to 12 bases. Germline CDR1 and CDR2: SGHRS and YFSETQ. The CDR3 runs to 14 residues. CDR3 sequence reads: CASSFGDTGYEQYF. CDR3 sequence (DNA): TGCGCCAGCAGCTTCGGCGATACCGGCTACGAGCAGTACTTC.

This chain joins TRBV7-8 and TRBJ1-4; 7 bases align to TRBD1. CDR3 length equals 15 residues. Germline V gives CDR1 SGHVS, CDR2 FQNEAQ. The V gene end was trimmed by 5 bases and the J gene end by 4 bases; junction bases not matched to a gene: 7. CDR3 in DNA: TGTGCCAGCAGCGCCAGACAGGGTGGTAATGAAAAACTGTTTTTT. Protein product: CASSARQGGNEKLFF.

This clone was recorded once. The gene calls are TRBV19 and TRBJ1-1; D is undetermined. CDR3 length: 14 amino acids. CDR1 LNHDA and CDR2 SQIVND come from the germline V gene (reference sequence). The ends were cut back, 5 bases at V and 4 bases at J, with 14 bases in the middle. This CDR3 reads CASSSASIITEAFF. The CDR3 nucleotides read TGTGCCAGTAGTTCAGCCTCGATCATCACTGAAGCTTTCTTT.